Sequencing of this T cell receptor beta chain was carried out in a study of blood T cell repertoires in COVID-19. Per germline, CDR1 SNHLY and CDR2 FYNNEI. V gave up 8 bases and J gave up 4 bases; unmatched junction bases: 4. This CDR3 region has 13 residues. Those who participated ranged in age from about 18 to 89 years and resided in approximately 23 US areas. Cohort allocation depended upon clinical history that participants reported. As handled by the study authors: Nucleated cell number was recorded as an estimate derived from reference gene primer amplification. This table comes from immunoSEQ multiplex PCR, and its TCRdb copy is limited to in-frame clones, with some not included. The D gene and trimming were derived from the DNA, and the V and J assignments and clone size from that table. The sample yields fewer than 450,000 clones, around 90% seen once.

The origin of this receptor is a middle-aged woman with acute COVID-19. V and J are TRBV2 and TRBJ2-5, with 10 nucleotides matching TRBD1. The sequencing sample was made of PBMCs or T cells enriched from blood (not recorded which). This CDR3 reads CASSGTGVETQYF. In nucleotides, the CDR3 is TGTGCCAGCTCCGGGACAGGGGTAGAGACCCAGTACTTC. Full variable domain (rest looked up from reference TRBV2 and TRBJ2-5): EPEVTQTPSHQVTQMGQEVILRCVPISNHLYFYWYRQILGQKVEFLVSFYNNEISEKSEIFDDQFSVERPDGSNFTLKIRSTKLEDSAMYFCASSGTGVETQYFGPGTRLLVL.